A selection of T cell receptor beta chains follows, all from one sample in a study of blood T cells in healthy people across ages. TCRdb processed the 5' RACE reads anew with MiXCR; each CDR3 protein has one entry. The sample lists approximately 360,000 distinct CDR3 sequences, about 55% occurring once. Source material: blood. The origin of the receptors is a man aged 55-75 years in good health. The CDR3 runs from the conserved cysteine through the conserved F or W. A D gene is named only where the DNA matches it firmly. A row's size may be missing; if present it is once, few, many or a size class.

clone size,V gene,J gene,D gene,CDR3 DNA,CDR3 protein
-,TRBV2,TRBJ2-5,TRBD1,TGTGCCAGCAGTAGGGACAGGATAAGTCAAGAGACCCAGTACTTC,CASSRDRISQETQYF
-,TRBV9,TRBJ2-1,-,TGTGCCAGCAGCCGGGACACCTCCTACAATGAGCAGTTCTTC,CASSRDTSYNEQFF
-,TRBV7-7,TRBJ2-7,TRBD1,TGTGCTAGCAGCTCTCCGGGACAGCCCTACGAGCAGTACTTC,CASSSPGQPYEQYF
-,TRBV20-1,TRBJ2-5,TRBD2,TGCAGTGCTGGACTAGCGGGGGGAAAAAGTGGGGAGACCCAGTACTTC,CSAGLAGGKSGETQYF
-,TRBV12-3/TRBV12-4,TRBJ1-1,-,TGTGCCAGCAGTTTATGGGGGGAGGGCACTGAAGCTTTCTTT,CASSLWGEGTEAFF
-,TRBV20-1,TRBJ2-7,TRBD1,TGCAGTGCGATTGACAGGGCGCAATACGAGCAGTACTTC,CSAIDRAQYEQYF
-,TRBV3-1,TRBJ1-2,-,TGTGCCAGCAGCCAGCTGACCTATGGCTACACCTTC,CASSQLTYGYTF
few,TRBV11-3,TRBJ2-1,-,TGTGCCAGCAGCACCGGGGGGCGACGCTCCTACAATGAGCAGTTCTTC,CASSTGGRRSYNEQFF
once,TRBV20-1,TRBJ2-5,TRBD2,TGCAGTGCCCTAGCGGGAGTTGAGACCCGGTACTTC,CSALAGVETRYF
-,TRBV7-9,TRBJ1-6,TRBD1,TGTGCCAGCAGCGGCGACAGGGGCAGCTCCTATAATTCACCCCTCCACTTT,CASSGDRGSSYNSPLHF
-,TRBV20-1,TRBJ2-6,-,TGCAGTGCTAGAGTAGGGGGGAACCCTGGGGCCAACGTCCTGACTTTC,CSARVGGNPGANVLTF
-,TRBV5-1,TRBJ2-5,-,TGCGCCAGCAGCCAAACTAGAGTGGAGACCCAGTACTTC,CASSQTRVETQYF
-,TRBV7-2,TRBJ2-4,TRBD2,TGTGCCAGCAGCTCCGGACTAGCGGGGGGCGCGAAAAACATTCAGTACTTC,CASSSGLAGGAKNIQYF